This T cell receptor beta chain comes out of a study of blood T cell repertoires in COVID-19. At the level of the study: From the United States, Italy and Spain came samples of acute and convalescent COVID-19. T cells, B-cell-depleted T cells, or PBMCs supplied cDNA or gDNA.

V dropped 5 bases and J dropped 1; count of bases not matched to a gene: 6. Germline V CDR1 and CDR2: MNHNY, SVGAGI (reference sequence). CDR3 length: 16 amino acids. Original processing notes: Amplification with reference gene primers provided the estimates of nucleated cell counts. The data were produced by immunoSEQ multiplex PCR, yet TCRdb's version contains in-frame clones alone and is incomplete. D and trimming come from the DNA, and the V and J calls and clone size come from that table. The sample includes about 75,000 clones, over 65% seen only once; the top ten take 2% to 3%. Sequenced: peripheral blood. This receptor was identified in a human donor with acute or convalescent COVID-19. The donor label of this sample is uncertain. The genes are TRBV6-6 and TRBJ1-5; 9 bases align to TRBD1. CDR3 sequence: CASSNHRGQSNQPQHF. CDR3 in DNA: TGTGCCAGCAGTAACCACAGGGGGCAAAGCAATCAGCCCCAGCATTTT.